This record covers a single T cell receptor (beta chain). This sample was taken from a study of regulatory T cells in long-lasting Graves disease. Arm-PCR of CDR3 regions and iRepertoire HTBI primers were the basis on which TCR beta libraries were built. In the authors' workflow: More than 55 TRBV and 12 to 15 TRBJ segments were identified across samples. TCRdb reanalysed the multiplex PCR reads using MiXCR and keeps one entry per CDR3 protein. In this record, the V and J calls reflect TCRdb's handling and not the investigators' own analysis. Of approximately 500,000 distinct CDR3 sequences detected, about 22% appear once; the ten largest clones hold 7.1%. V was shortened by 4 bases and J by 6 bases, with 12 bases between the two germline ends. The germline CDR1 and CDR2 sequences are SGHTA and FQGTGA. CDR3 length: 13 residues. Time point meaning: persistent/refractory GD, antithyroid drugs over 5 years with positive TRAb. There was RNA extracted from PBMCs, and the TCR library was made from it.

Material: peripheral blood mononuclear cells (PBMCs), obtained when the disease was refractory, from a patient treated with antithyroid drugs. This clonotype was obtained from a female donor with Graves disease. The J gene is TRBJ1-2, the V gene TRBV7-3; D is ambiguous. The CDR3 nucleotides read TGTGCCAGCAGCTACCGAAAGGGCGATGGCTACACCTTC. Its translation is CASSYRKGDGYTF.